This T cell receptor (beta chain) was sequenced for a study of blood T cell repertoires in COVID-19. Deletions cut 3 bases from V and 3 bases from J, with 16 bases between. The V gene's germline CDR1 is SGHKS and CDR2 YYEKEE (reference sequence). The CDR3 covers 15 residues. Generated by immunoSEQ multiplex PCR, the TCRdb table keeps only in-frame clones and is missing some. This table has under 400,000 clones, around 90% appearing once. The clonotype was recovered from a man younger than 30 with active or convalescent COVID-19. Input material: peripheral blood. The V call is TRBV5-5, the J call TRBJ2-7, with D tentatively TRBD1 (7 bases). CDR3 coding DNA: TGTGCCAGCAGCTGGCTTAGTCAGGGGGGCTACGAGCAGTACTTC. It codes for CASSWLSQGGYEQYF. Full variable domain (missing parts from reference TRBV5-5 and TRBJ2-7): DAGVTQSPTHLIKTRGQQVTLRCSPISGHKSVSWYQQVLGQGPQFIFQYYEKEERGRGNFPDRFSARQFPNYSSELNVNALLLGDSALYLCASSWLSQGGYEQYFGPGTRLTVT.